These 20 T cell receptor beta chains share one sample of origin, sequenced in a study of low-dose radiotherapy and immunotherapy resistance in tumors. Time point given: before trial treatment. Both TCRalpha and TCRbeta chains were reverse transcribed with V-gene-specific primers. Over approximately 20 PCR cycles, TCRs were amplified from a constant-region primer and V-primer adapter. One entry per CDR3 protein results from TCRdb running MiXCR on the reads. The table includes 60,000 to 90,000 distinct CDR3 sequences, more than 25% detected once. Sequences were derived from PBMCs, sampled before treatment. Receptor source: a female donor with ovarian cancer.

This clonotype was detected many times. The rearrangement uses TRBV10-3 and TRBJ2-2, with TRBD2 matching over 7 bases. V lost 11 bases to trimming and J lost 0 bases; unmatched junction nucleotides: 6. CDR1 and CDR2 (germline): ENHRY, SYGVKD. This CDR3 is 14 amino acids long. In DNA, the CDR3 is TGTGCCGCTCGCGGGGGTTCGAACACCGGGGAGCTGTTTTTT. It specifies CAARGGSNTGELFF.

This clonotype was observed at least ten times. This chain joins TRBV6-2 or TRBV6-3 and TRBJ2-1; 7 bases map to TRBD1. In germline, CDR1 is MNHEY, CDR2 SVGEGT. CDR3 length: 15 residues. V shed 6 bases and J 3 bases; nucleotides not matched to a gene: 8. CDR3 protein: CASRKNRQGYNEQFF. Here the CDR3 DNA reads TGTGCCAGCAGAAAAAACCGACAGGGCTACAATGAGCAGTTCTTC.

This clonotype was observed at least ten times. The J gene is TRBJ1-4, the V gene TRBV2; D uncertain. The CDR3 is 14 amino acids. The V gene lost 4 bases and the J gene lost 0 bases, with 6 bases spanning the gap. Germline lookup yields CDR1 SNHLY and CDR2 FYNNEI. The DNA of the CDR3 is TGTGCCAGCAGTGTCACACCAACTAATGAAAAACTGTTTTTT. This gives the protein CASSVTPTNEKLFF. Supplemented by reference TRBV2 and TRBJ1-4, the full variable domain reads EPEVTQTPSHQVTQMGQEVILRCVPISNHLYFYWYRQILGQKVEFLVSFYNNEISEKSEIFDDQFSVERPDGSNFTLKIRSTKLEDSAMYFCASSVTPTNEKLFFGSGTQLSVL.

This clonotype was seen repeatedly, ten times or more. This chain uses TRBV7-9 with TRBJ1-1; TRBD1 is a possible D gene (5 bases). The V end was cut by 1 base, the J end by 10 bases, with 7 bases between. Germline-derived CDR1 and CDR2 are SEHNR and FQNEAQ (reference sequence). The CDR3 contains 11 residues. CDR3 sequence (DNA): TGTGCCAGCAGCTTAGGTGGGGGAGCTTTCTTT. Translating it yields CASSLGGGAFF.

Only a few counts were recorded for this clonotype. This sequence joins TRBV14 and TRBJ2-1; 7 bases are a match to TRBD2. The ends lost 3 bases at V and 4 bases at J; junction bases unmatched: 12. This CDR3 region has 17 residues. Germline-derived CDR1 and CDR2 are SGHDN and FVKESK. CDR3 in amino acids: CASSQTRVAGEYNEQFF. The CDR3 nucleotides are TGTGCCAGCAGCCAGACAAGGGTAGCGGGCGAGTACAATGAGCAGTTCTTC.

This clonotype was detected ten times or more. The CDR3, as DNA: TGTGCCAGCAGTGTTCCCTCCAAGGGCATCTACGAGCAGTACTTC. Protein product: CASSVPSKGIYEQYF. This chain links TRBV6-2 or TRBV6-3 with TRBJ2-7, with no clear D. The CDR3 totals 15 residues. CDR1 is MNHEY, CDR2 SVGEGT, per germline. The V end was cut by 5 bases, the J end by 3 bases, with 17 bases between.

This clonotype was picked up many times. A read error may account for a junction end that differs from germline. V gene TRBV4-1 combines with J gene TRBJ2-1; D gene uncertain. Germline V CDR1 and CDR2: MGHRA, YSYEKL. CDR3 size: 17 residues. The CDR3 DNA is TGTGCCAGCAGCCCCCGGGCTGGTTTGATGATTAACAATGAGCAGTTCTTC. Amino acid sequence: CASSPRAGLMINNEQFF.

In this sample, this clonotype turned up many times. The chain recombines TRBV6-6 with TRBJ1-6, with TRBD1 matching over 7 bases. Germline lookup yields CDR1 MNHNY and CDR2 SVGAGI (reference sequence). The trim removed 1 base at V and 7 bases at J, leaving 4 bases unmatched. There are 15 residues in the CDR3. As DNA, the CDR3 is TGTGCCAGCAGTTACTATACAGGGGACAATTCACCCCTCCACTTT. Translation: CASSYYTGDNSPLHF.

This clonotype was counted at least ten times. The V and J genes are TRBV19 and TRBJ2-6; unclear D gene. The germline V gene has CDR1 LNHDA and CDR2 SQIVND (reference sequence). The CDR3 runs 15 residues. V lost 6 bases to trimming and J lost 0 bases, with 9 bases between them. The CDR3 is CASSPGHSGANVLTF. As DNA, the CDR3 is TGTGCCAGTAGCCCCGGGCACTCTGGGGCCAACGTCCTGACTTTC.

This clonotype was observed at least ten times. The chain links TRBV11-2 to TRBJ2-2; D gene ambiguous. V lost 2 bases and J lost 4, with 8 bases in between. The CDR3 is made up of 14 amino acids. Germline loops: CDR1 SGHAT, CDR2 FQNNGV. The CDR3 protein is CASSLIHITGELFF. In DNA form, the CDR3 reads TGTGCCAGCAGCTTAATTCATATCACCGGGGAGCTGTTTTTT.

J is TRBJ2-2 and V is TRBV19; 9 bases align to TRBD2. CDR1 LNHDA and CDR2 SQIVND come from the germline V gene (reference sequence). J was trimmed by 4 bases and V by 6 bases; bases with no gene match: 9. CDR3 length: 16 amino acids. CDR3 nucleotides: TGTGCCAGTAGGGATCCCGGGACTAGCCCCACCGGGGAGCTGTTTTTT. As protein: CASRDPGTSPTGELFF.

This clonotype has a count of ten or more. The chain joins TRBV28 to TRBJ2-5; D unresolved. V was trimmed by 5 bases and J by 1 base, leaving 11 bases between them. Per germline, CDR1 MDHEN and CDR2 SYDVKM. The CDR3 spans 14 residues. This chain's CDR3 is CASSPRQSQETQYF. In DNA, the CDR3 is TGTGCCAGCAGTCCCAGGCAGTCCCAAGAGACCCAGTACTTC.

This clonotype was seen repeatedly, ten times or more. The rearrangement joins TRBV12-5 to TRBJ2-7; the match to TRBD2 covers 8 bases. The length of the CDR3 is 16 residues. The V gene's germline CDR1 is LGHNT and CDR2 FRNRAP. After removal of 0 bases from V and 6 bases from J, the junction contained 10 bases not matched to a gene. The CDR3 loop is CASGLVPETSVGEQYF. The CDR3 coding sequence is TGTGCTAGTGGTTTGGTACCTGAGACTAGCGTAGGCGAGCAGTACTTC.

This clonotype was picked up many times. The rearrangement joins TRBV7-9 to TRBJ1-1; possible D gene TRBD1, 5 bases. The germline gives CDR1 SEHNR, CDR2 FQNEAQ (reference sequence). Trimming pared 1 base from V and 2 bases from J, leaving 8 bases between. The CDR3 loop spans 14 amino acids. The CDR3 sequence is CASSLDGANTEAFF. For the CDR3, the DNA is TGTGCCAGCAGCTTAGACGGGGCTAACACTGAAGCTTTCTTT. Supplemented by reference TRBV7-9 and TRBJ1-1, the full variable domain reads DTGVSQNPRHKITKRGQNVTFRCDPISEHNRLYWYRQTLGQGPEFLTYFQNEAQLEKSRLLSDRFSAERPKGSFSTLEIQRTEQGDSAMYLCASSLDGANTEAFFGQGTRLTVV.

J is TRBJ1-1 and V is TRBV19; D is perhaps TRBD1 (5 bases). Germline V gives CDR1 LNHDA, CDR2 SQIVND (reference sequence). V shed 3 bases and J shed 4 bases, with 15 bases lying between them. The CDR3 is 15 residues long. This CDR3 reads CASSIHKPGLTEAFF. The CDR3 DNA reads as TGTGCCAGTAGTATCCACAAACCAGGGCTCACTGAAGCTTTCTTT.

The rearrangement joins TRBV7-9 to TRBJ1-2; TRBD1 agrees at 8 bases. Trimming cost V 5 bases and J 8 bases; bases outside gene matches: 13. Germline CDR1 SEHNR, CDR2 FQNEAQ (reference sequence). The length of the CDR3 is 15 residues. CDR3 loop: CASSNQMTGERGYTF. CDR3 DNA sequence: TGTGCCAGCAGCAATCAGATGACAGGGGAGCGCGGCTACACCTTC.

This clonotype was observed at least ten times. This sequence joins TRBV5-1 and TRBJ2-3; 7 nucleotides match TRBD2. In germline, CDR1 is SGHRS, CDR2 YFSETQ. The CDR3 consists of 14 residues. J was trimmed by 3 bases and V by 4 bases; bases with no gene match: 5. CDR3 region: CASSQLAQTDTQYF. The DNA for the CDR3 is TGCGCCAGCAGCCAACTAGCGCAGACAGATACGCAGTATTTT. The full variable domain, completed using reference TRBV5-1 and TRBJ2-3, is KAGVTQTPRYLIKTRGQQVTLSCSPISGHRSVSWYQQTPGQGLQFLFEYFSETQRNKGNFPGRFSGRQFSNSRSEMNVSTLELGDSALYLCASSQLAQTDTQYFGPGTRLTVL.

This clonotype was seen at least ten times. CDR3 protein: CASSFSGLRGGYTF. CDR3 nucleotides: TGTGCCAGCAGCTTCTCGGGCCTCCGAGGAGGCTACACCTTC. The genes are TRBV5-4 and TRBJ1-2; D remains ambiguous. This CDR3 contains 14 residues. The germline V gene has CDR1 SGHNT and CDR2 YYREEE (reference sequence). V gave up 2 bases and J gave up 8 bases, with 16 bases separating them.

This clonotype was recorded many times. The chain carries TRBV5-4 and TRBJ2-1; D remains unclear. Looked up from germline, CDR1 is SGHNT and CDR2 is YYREEE (reference sequence). CDR3 size: 15 residues. V lost 2 bases and J lost 6, with 15 bases in between. In nucleotides, the CDR3 is TGTGCCAGCAGCTTCGGCTACCCGTCGGGCAATGAGCAGTTCTTC. It codes for CASSFGYPSGNEQFF. Together with reference TRBV5-4 and TRBJ2-1, the CDR3 gives the full variable domain: ETGVTQSPTHLIKTRGQQVTLRCSSQSGHNTVSWYQQALGQGPQFIFQYYREEENGRGNFPPRFSGLQFPNYSSELNVNALELDDSALYLCASSFGYPSGNEQFFGPGTRLTVL.

In its sample, this clonotype was seen many times. This chain uses TRBV19 with TRBJ1-1; 10 bases match TRBD1. Trimming at V came to 7 bases and at J to 0 bases, leaving 8 bases not matched to a gene. The CDR3 extends over 16 amino acids. From germline, CDR1 is LNHDA and CDR2 SQIVND (reference sequence). For the CDR3, the DNA is TGTGCCAGTAAAGGGACAGGGGCTTTAGTGAACACTGAAGCTTTCTTT. It is translated as CASKGTGALVNTEAFF.